This T cell receptor beta chain is from a study of blood T cell repertoires in COVID-19. As for the study in general: Sites in the United States, Italy and Spain provided acute and convalescent COVID-19 samples. In each case, the material was cDNA or gDNA derived from T cells, B-cell-depleted T cells, or PBMCs.

Here immunoSEQ multiplex PCR was the method, and the copy in TCRdb shows in-frame clones only, minus some. The table lists fewer than 250,000 clones, about nine tenths of them singletons. The sequence was obtained from a woman in her forties or fifties with acute or convalescent COVID-19. Specimen: peripheral blood.

Written as DNA, the CDR3 is TGTGCCAGCAGCTTGTCCCTAGCGGCATCAGATACGCAGTATTTT. The encoded protein is CASSLSLAASDTQYF. The gene calls are TRBV5-4 and TRBJ2-3; 7 bases map to TRBD2. This CDR3 contains 15 residues. CDR1 is SGHNT and CDR2 is YYREEE in the germline V gene (reference sequence). J gave up 4 bases and V 1 base, and 6 bases lay outside the gene matches.